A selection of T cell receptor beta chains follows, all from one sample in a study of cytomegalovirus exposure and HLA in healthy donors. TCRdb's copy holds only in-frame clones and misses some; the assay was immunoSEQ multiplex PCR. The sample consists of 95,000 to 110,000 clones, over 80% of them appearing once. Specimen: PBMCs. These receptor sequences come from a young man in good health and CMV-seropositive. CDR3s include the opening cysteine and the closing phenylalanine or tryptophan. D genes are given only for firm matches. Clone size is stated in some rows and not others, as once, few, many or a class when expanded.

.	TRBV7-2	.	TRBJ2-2	TGTGCCAGCAGCCCTTTCGCCGGGGAGCTGTTTTTT	CASSPFAGELFF
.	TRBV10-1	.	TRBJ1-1	TGCGCCAGCAGTGATAGCCTGAACACTGAAGCTTTCTTT	CASSDSLNTEAFF
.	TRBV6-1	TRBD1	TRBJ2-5	TGTGCCAGCAGTGACGGACAGGGGAAAGAGACCCAGTACTTC	CASSDGQGKETQYF
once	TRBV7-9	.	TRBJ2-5	TGTGCCAGCAGTATACTAGAAGAGACCCAGTACTTC	CASSILEETQYF
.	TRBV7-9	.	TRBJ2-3	TGTTCCAGCAGGCCACCCCGGGGGTTCACAGATACGCAGTATTTT	CSSRPPRGFTDTQYF
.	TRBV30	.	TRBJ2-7	TGTGCCTGGAGTGTTTGGCAGGGAGGTGAGCAGTACTTC	CAWSVWQGGEQYF
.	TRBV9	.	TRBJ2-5	TGTGCCAGCAGCGTTCCGAGGGAAAAAGAGACCCAGTACTTC	CASSVPREKETQYF
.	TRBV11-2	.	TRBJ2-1	TGTGCCAGCAGCTTATCTCTTTCGGACAATGAGCAGTTCTTC	CASSLSLSDNEQFF
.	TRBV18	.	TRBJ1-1	TGTGCCAGCTCTAGAGATCCCGACCGAGGTACTGAAGCTTTCTTT	CASSRDPDRGTEAFF
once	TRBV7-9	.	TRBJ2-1	TGTGCCAGCAGCTTCCCAACACATGACCCACAGGGACCAAACAATGAGCAGTTCTTC	CASSFPTHDPQGPNNEQFF
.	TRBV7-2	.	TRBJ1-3	TGTGCCAGCAGCTTAGGCAGGGGCTCTGGAAACACCATATATTTT	CASSLGRGSGNTIYF
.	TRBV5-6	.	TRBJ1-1	TGTGCCAGCAGCTTGACCGGGTACGGGGGAAACACTGAAGCTTTCTTT	CASSLTGYGGNTEAFF
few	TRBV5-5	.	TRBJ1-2	TGTGCCAGCAGCGTACAGGGAGACTATGGCTACACCTTC	CASSVQGDYGYTF
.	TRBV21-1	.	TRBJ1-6	TGTGCCAGCAGCGTAGAAGACAGGGGTAATTCACCCCTCCACTTT	CASSVEDRGNSPLHF
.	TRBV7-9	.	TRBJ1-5	TGTGCCAGCAGGGCATCAGGGAGCAATCAGCCCCAGCATTTT	CASRASGSNQPQHF
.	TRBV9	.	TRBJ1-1	TGTGCCAGCAGCTCAGGGGTAGGGTCTGAAGCTTTCTTT	CASSSGVGSEAFF
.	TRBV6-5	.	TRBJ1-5	TGTGCCAGCAGTAAAGGAGGTTCGGGGGGTCAGCCCCAGCATTTT	CASSKGGSGGQPQHF
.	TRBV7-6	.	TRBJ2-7	TGTGCCAGCAGCTTAGGGCCAAACTACGAGCAGTACTTC	CASSLGPNYEQYF